This entry lists 29 T cell receptor beta chains sequenced from one sample in a study of blood T cell repertoires in COVID-19. Clones were sequenced by immunoSEQ multiplex PCR, and TCRdb holds only the in-frame ones, with some missing. This table holds roughly 230,000 clones, roughly nine tenths found once. The sequenced material came from peripheral blood. The receptor source for this set is a woman aged 40-49 years who had recovered from COVID-19.

The gene calls are TRBV9 and TRBJ2-2; 7 nucleotides line up with TRBD1. The CDR3 extends over 16 amino acids. Looked up from germline, CDR1 is SGDLS and CDR2 is YYNGEE. Losses at the gene ends were 4 bases for V and 3 bases for J; bases not matched to a gene: 9. The CDR3 nucleotides are TGTGCCAGCAGCAACAGGGGCTACGCGGACACCGGGGAGCTGTTTTTT. It yields the protein CASSNRGYADTGELFF.

J is TRBJ1-1 and V is TRBV19; possibly TRBD1 for D (5 bases). Germline V gene sequence: CDR1 LNHDA, CDR2 SQIVND (reference sequence). This CDR3 contains 14 residues. Trimming stripped 5 bases from V and 0 bases from J, with 10 bases between. The CDR3 here is CASSADKMNTEAFF. Written as DNA, the CDR3 is TGTGCCAGTAGTGCGGACAAAATGAACACTGAAGCTTTCTTT.

The chain joins TRBV9 to TRBJ2-5; D may be TRBD1 (6 bases). Germline V gene sequence: CDR1 SGDLS, CDR2 YYNGEE. The ends were cut back, 0 bases at V and 5 bases at J, with 11 bases in the middle. The CDR3 is made up of 14 amino acids. The CDR3 DNA follows: TGTGCCAGCAGCGTAGGGGGCCAGGGGGAGACCCAGTACTTC. Residues: CASSVGGQGETQYF.

The rearrangement links TRBV30 to TRBJ2-3, with 10 bases aligning to TRBD2. The CDR3 loop spans 15 amino acids. Germline V gene lookup returns CDR1 GTSNPN and CDR2 SVGIG (reference sequence). V was clipped by 0 bases and J by 4 bases; unmatched bases: 4. In DNA, the CDR3 is TGTGCCTGGAGTGTGGCAGCGGGGGGGCCAGATACGCAGTATTTT. As protein: CAWSVAAGGPDTQYF.

The chain carries TRBV6-5 and TRBJ1-6, with D maybe TRBD1 (5 bases). CDR3 length equals 13 residues. V lost 11 bases and J 6 bases, leaving 14 bases between the germline ends. In germline, CDR1 is MNHEY, CDR2 SVGAGI. Written as DNA, the CDR3 is TGTGCCGTACGGCGGGGGATTAATTCACCCCTCCACTTT. Translating it yields CAVRRGINSPLHF.

V and J are TRBV4-1 and TRBJ1-5; 7 bases agree with TRBD1. The V gene end was trimmed by 3 bases and the J gene end by 3 bases; junction bases not matched to a gene: 11. CDR1 and CDR2 (germline): MGHRA, YSYEKL. The CDR3 extends over 17 amino acids. The CDR3 reads CASSQGPTDRANQPQHF. The CDR3 coding sequence is TGCGCCAGCAGCCAGGGCCCAACCGACAGGGCCAATCAGCCCCAGCATTTT.

This rearrangement joins TRBV30 to TRBJ1-2; 8 nucleotides line up with TRBD1. Germline V gene sequence: CDR1 GTSNPN, CDR2 SVGIG (reference sequence). This CDR3 is built from 12 residues. V shed 5 bases and J 5 bases; nucleotides not matched to a gene: 4. The CDR3: CAWGQGDYGYTF. The CDR3 bases are TGTGCCTGGGGACAGGGTGATTATGGCTACACCTTC.

This clone appeared a few times. The rearrangement joins TRBV15 to TRBJ2-1; D is possibly TRBD2 (5 bases). CDR1 and CDR2 (germline): LNHNV, YYDKDF (reference sequence). Trimming took 0 bases from V and 0 from J, leaving 6 bases between them. The CDR3 length is 15 residues. CDR3 bases: TGTGCCACCAGCAGAGATCGGGGCTCCTACAATGAGCAGTTCTTC. It is translated as CATSRDRGSYNEQFF.

The chain couples TRBV30 to TRBJ2-2; D is perhaps TRBD1 (5 bases). CDR3 size: 12 residues. V gave up 8 bases and J gave up 6 bases, with 13 bases separating them. Germline V lookup: CDR1 GTSNPN, CDR2 SVGIG (reference sequence). The CDR3 loop is CAGARKAGELFF. Here the CDR3 DNA reads TGTGCCGGGGCTAGGAAAGCCGGGGAGCTGTTTTTT.

The chain carries TRBV19 and TRBJ2-5, with D perhaps matching TRBD1 (6 bases). The CDR3 has 14 residues. Germline loops: CDR1 LNHDA, CDR2 SQIVND (reference sequence). The V and J ends lost 9 bases and 2 bases respectively, with 16 bases between them. In DNA, the CDR3 is TGTGCCAGAGGAGCGTGGGGGCCACAAGAGACCCAGTACTTC. Translation gives CARGAWGPQETQYF.

The rearrangement joins TRBV19 to TRBJ2-5; D gene uncertain. Per germline, CDR1 LNHDA and CDR2 SQIVND (reference sequence). Between the trimmed V and J ends, which lost 3 bases and 2 bases, there was a span of 13 bases. The CDR3 loop spans 15 amino acids. The CDR3 here is CASSIGGRLQETQYF. The CDR3 DNA sequence: TGTGCCAGTAGTATCGGTGGCAGACTTCAAGAGACCCAGTACTTC. The full variable domain, in which reference TRBV19 and TRBJ2-5 provide the parts outside the CDR3, is DGGITQSPKYLFRKEGQNVTLSCEQNLNHDAMYWYRQDPGQGLRLIYYSQIVNDFQKGDIAEGYSVSREKKESFPLTVTSAQKNPTAFYLCASSIGGRLQETQYFGPGTRLLVL.

The chain uses TRBV10-3 and TRBJ2-1, with D maybe TRBD1 (6 bases). Germline loops: CDR1 ENHRY, CDR2 SYGVKD. This CDR3 spans 13 amino acids. V was clipped by 6 bases and J by 7 bases, with 13 bases between them. CDR3 sequence: CAIRQQGLNEQFF. DNA for the CDR3: TGTGCCATCAGACAACAGGGTCTGAATGAGCAGTTCTTC.

V and J are TRBV10-3 and TRBJ2-7; 11 bases match TRBD2. Germline V CDR1 and CDR2: ENHRY, SYGVKD. The CDR3 has 14 amino acids. V trimming: 2 bases; J trimming: 3 bases; junction bases outside the gene matches: 0. CDR3: CAISEGTSGYEQYF. The CDR3 region has the DNA TGTGCCATCAGTGAGGGGACTAGCGGCTACGAGCAGTACTTC.

J is TRBJ2-1 and V is TRBV5-1, with 9 bases aligning to TRBD2. J was trimmed by 1 base and V by 1 base; bases with no gene match: 9. The CDR3 runs 18 residues. CDR1 and CDR2 from the germline V gene are SGHRS and YFSETQ. Here the CDR3 DNA reads TGCGCCAGCAGCTTGACCGGGGTTAGCGGGGGATCCTACAATGAGCAGTTCTTC. This gives the protein CASSLTGVSGGSYNEQFF.

In DNA, the CDR3 is TGTGCCAGTAGCGCCTTCCTAGGACAGCCCCAGCATTTT. This gives the protein CASSAFLGQPQHF. The chain is built from TRBV19 and TRBJ1-5; D not certain. The CDR3 length is 13 residues. CDR1 and CDR2 from the germline V gene are LNHDA and SQIVND (reference sequence). Trimming took off 6 bases at V and 7 bases at J, with 13 bases between the two ends.

V usage is TRBV29-1 and J usage is TRBJ2-2; D possibly corresponds to TRBD1 (7 bases). Germline V gene lookup returns CDR1 SQVTM and CDR2 ANQGSEA. The V and J ends lost 6 bases and 5 bases respectively, with 16 bases between them. The CDR3 has 14 residues. The chain's CDR3 is CSVQDRRGTGELFF. CDR3 sequence (DNA): TGCAGCGTACAGGACAGGAGGGGTACCGGGGAGCTGTTTTTT.

V and J are TRBV5-4 and TRBJ2-3; D is ambiguous. This CDR3 has 18 residues. Between the trimmed V and J ends, which lost 1 base and 0 bases, there was a span of 18 bases. The V gene's germline CDR1 is SGHNT and CDR2 YYREEE (reference sequence). CDR3 residues: CASSLSWSDEESTDTQYF. As DNA, the CDR3 is TGTGCCAGCAGCTTGTCCTGGTCAGATGAAGAAAGCACAGATACGCAGTATTTT.

The rearrangement links TRBV2 to TRBJ2-2, with TRBD1 matching 11 bases. There are 13 residues in the CDR3. Trimming took 8 bases from V and 6 from J; bases not matched to a gene: 2. CDR1 and CDR2 from the germline V gene are SNHLY and FYNNEI. CDR3 region: CASEDRGPGELFF. CDR3 coding DNA: TGTGCCAGCGAGGACAGGGGGCCCGGGGAGCTGTTTTTT.

This rearrangement joins TRBV2 to TRBJ2-7; TRBD2 is a possible D gene (7 bases). This CDR3 region has 15 residues. CDR1 is SNHLY and CDR2 is FYNNEI in the germline V gene. V gave up 2 bases and J gave up 4 bases, with 15 bases separating them. The CDR3 DNA is TGTGCCAGCAGTGAAATCGAGGGGGGGCGGTACGAGCAGTACTTC. Translation gives CASSEIEGGRYEQYF.

The genes are TRBV4-1 and TRBJ2-4; D not resolved. Trimming pared 0 bases from V and 4 bases from J, leaving 10 bases between. Germline CDR1 and CDR2: MGHRA and YSYEKL. CDR3 length: 15 residues. The CDR3 here is CASSQESQVKNIQYF. CDR3 nucleotide sequence: TGCGCCAGCAGCCAAGAAAGCCAGGTTAAAAACATTCAGTACTTC.

This clone was detected only once. The chain uses TRBV2 and TRBJ2-5, with TRBD2 as a possible D gene (6 bases). Germline V gives CDR1 SNHLY, CDR2 FYNNEI. Trimming stripped 3 bases from V and 1 base from J, with 15 bases between. CDR3 length equals 16 residues. The chain's CDR3 is CASSDRRRGVQETQYF. The CDR3 nucleotides read TGTGCCAGCAGTGATCGGAGGAGGGGCGTCCAAGAGACCCAGTACTTC.

The CDR3 DNA sequence: TGTGCCCGCCGGGGTCAGGGGGCTTGGGATACGCAGTATTTT. Its translation: CARRGQGAWDTQYF. The chain is built from TRBV30 and TRBJ2-3; 8 bases map to TRBD1. The germline gives CDR1 GTSNPN, CDR2 SVGIG (reference sequence). Germline trimming cut 8 bases from V and 6 bases from J; bases unmatched to any gene: 13. The CDR3 is 14 residues long. The variable domain in full, with the rest retrieved from reference TRBV30 and TRBJ2-3, is SQTIHQWPATLVQPVGSPLSLECTVEGTSNPNLYWYRQAAGRGLQLLFYSVGIGQISSEVPQNLSASRPQDRQFILSSKKLLLSDSGFYLCARRGQGAWDTQYFGPGTRLTVL.

The chain is built from TRBV18 and TRBJ2-7; D possibly corresponds to TRBD1 (6 bases). The CDR3 is 14 residues long. The ends were cut back, 3 bases at V and 3 bases at J, with 12 bases in the middle. Germline assignment: CDR1 KGHSH and CDR2 LQKENI. This CDR3 reads CASSPRGGDYEQYV. CDR3 bases: TGTGCCAGCTCACCCAGGGGTGGTGACTACGAGCAGTACGTC.

V is TRBV19 and J is TRBJ2-1; D might be TRBD2 (6 bases). Trimming removed 4 bases at V and 3 bases at J, with 13 bases between. This CDR3 contains 15 residues. Per germline, CDR1 LNHDA and CDR2 SQIVND (reference sequence). CDR3 sequence (DNA): TGTGCCAGTAGTAACGCGGGGACTTACTACAATGAGCAGTTCTTC. This encodes CASSNAGTYYNEQFF.

This clone appeared a single time. This sequence joins TRBV28 and TRBJ2-7, with 10 positions matching TRBD2. In germline, CDR1 is MDHEN, CDR2 SYDVKM. The CDR3 loop spans 14 amino acids. The J segment lost 3 bases and the V segment lost 6 bases, leaving 5 bases of the junction unmatched. CDR3 in DNA: TGTGCCAGCAGGGATACTAGCGGGAACTACGAGCAGTACGTC. As protein: CASRDTSGNYEQYV.

The J gene is TRBJ2-1, the V gene TRBV27, with D unresolved. The CDR3 sequence is 13 residues long. The V and J ends lost 0 bases and 2 bases respectively, with 2 bases between them. The germline CDR1 and CDR2 sequences are MNHEY and SMNVEV (reference sequence). DNA of the CDR3: TGTGCCAGCAGTTTATCCGCCTACAATGAGCAGTTCTTC. As protein: CASSLSAYNEQFF.

J is TRBJ2-2 and V is TRBV15; 9 bases agree with TRBD1. CDR1 is LNHNV, CDR2 YYDKDF, per germline (reference sequence). This CDR3 is built from 15 residues. With 4 bases clipped from V and 4 bases from J, the junction kept 4 bases outside the gene matches. The CDR3 spells CATSMGQGGTGELFF. DNA for the CDR3: TGTGCCACCAGCATGGGACAGGGTGGCACCGGGGAGCTGTTTTTT.

This clone was observed a handful of times. The V and J genes are TRBV4-1 and TRBJ2-7, with D hard to call. CDR3 length: 15 amino acids. Germline-derived CDR1 and CDR2 are MGHRA and YSYEKL. V lost 4 bases and J 2 bases, leaving 15 bases between the germline ends. The CDR3 DNA follows: TGCGCCAGCAGCCCCTCACGACTCGGCACCTACGAGCAGTACGTC. This encodes CASSPSRLGTYEQYV.

The chain recombines TRBV7-9 with TRBJ2-7; no definite D call. The CDR3 contains 14 residues. The germline V gene has CDR1 SEHNR and CDR2 FQNEAQ (reference sequence). Trimming pared 1 base from V and 6 bases from J, leaving 13 bases between. This CDR3 reads CASSLVKFGSEQYF. DNA of the CDR3: TGTGCCAGCAGCTTAGTTAAGTTCGGGTCCGAGCAGTACTTC.